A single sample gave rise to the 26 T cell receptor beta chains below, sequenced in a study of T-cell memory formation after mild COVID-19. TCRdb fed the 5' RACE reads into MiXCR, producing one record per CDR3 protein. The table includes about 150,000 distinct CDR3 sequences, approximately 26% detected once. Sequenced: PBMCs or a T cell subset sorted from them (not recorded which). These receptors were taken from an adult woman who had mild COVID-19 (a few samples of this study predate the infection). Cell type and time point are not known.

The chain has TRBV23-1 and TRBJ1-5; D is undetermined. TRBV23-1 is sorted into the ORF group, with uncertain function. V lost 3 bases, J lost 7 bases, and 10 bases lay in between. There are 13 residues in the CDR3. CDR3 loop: CASSHLFGQPQHF. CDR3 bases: TGCGCCAGCAGTCATCTCTTCGGGCAGCCCCAGCATTTT.

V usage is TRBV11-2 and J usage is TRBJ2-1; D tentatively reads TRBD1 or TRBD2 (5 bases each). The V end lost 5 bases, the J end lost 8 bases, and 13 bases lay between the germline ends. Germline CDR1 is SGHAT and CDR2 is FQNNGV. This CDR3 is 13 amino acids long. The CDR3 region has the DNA TGTGCCAGCAGCCCAGGGACCCACGATGAGCAGTTCTTC. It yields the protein CASSPGTHDEQFF.

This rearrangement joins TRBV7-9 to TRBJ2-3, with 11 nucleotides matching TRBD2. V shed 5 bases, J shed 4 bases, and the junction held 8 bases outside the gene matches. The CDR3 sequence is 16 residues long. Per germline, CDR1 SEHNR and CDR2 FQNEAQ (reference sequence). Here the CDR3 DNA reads TGTGCCAGCAGCGTTTTTAGCGGGGGGGCTTCAGATACGCAGTATTTT. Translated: CASSVFSGGASDTQYF.

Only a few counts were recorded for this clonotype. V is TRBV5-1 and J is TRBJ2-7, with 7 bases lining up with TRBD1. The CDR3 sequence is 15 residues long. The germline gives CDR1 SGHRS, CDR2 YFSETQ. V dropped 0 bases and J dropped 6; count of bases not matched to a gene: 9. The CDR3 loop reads CASSLGPGTASEQYF. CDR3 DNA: TGCGCCAGCAGCTTGGGACCCGGGACAGCCAGCGAGCAGTACTTC.

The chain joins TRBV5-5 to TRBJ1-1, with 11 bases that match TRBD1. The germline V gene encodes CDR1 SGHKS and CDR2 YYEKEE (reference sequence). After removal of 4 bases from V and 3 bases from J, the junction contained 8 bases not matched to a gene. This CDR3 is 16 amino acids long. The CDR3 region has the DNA TGTGCCAGCAGCCCGGGACAGGGGGACTTGGACACTGAAGCTTTCTTT. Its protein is CASSPGQGDLDTEAFF.

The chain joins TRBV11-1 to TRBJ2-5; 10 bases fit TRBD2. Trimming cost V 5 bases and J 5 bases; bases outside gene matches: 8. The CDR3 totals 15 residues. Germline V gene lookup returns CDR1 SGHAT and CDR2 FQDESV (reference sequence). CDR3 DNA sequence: TGTGCCAGCAGCCTAATACCTAGCGGGGGTGAGACCCAGTACTTC. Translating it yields CASSLIPSGGETQYF. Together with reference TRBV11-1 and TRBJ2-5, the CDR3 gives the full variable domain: EAEVAQSPRYKITEKSQAVAFWCDPISGHATLYWYRQILGQGPELLVQFQDESVVDDSQLPKDRFSAERLKGVDSTLKIQPAELGDSAMYLCASSLIPSGGETQYFGPGTRLLVL.

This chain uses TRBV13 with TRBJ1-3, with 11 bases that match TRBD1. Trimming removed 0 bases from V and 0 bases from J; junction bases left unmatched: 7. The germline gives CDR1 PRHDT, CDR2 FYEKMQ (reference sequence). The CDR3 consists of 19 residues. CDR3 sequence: CASSLGLSGTGGSGNTIYF. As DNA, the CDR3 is TGTGCCAGCAGCTTAGGCCTCAGCGGGACAGGGGGCTCTGGAAACACCATATATTTT.

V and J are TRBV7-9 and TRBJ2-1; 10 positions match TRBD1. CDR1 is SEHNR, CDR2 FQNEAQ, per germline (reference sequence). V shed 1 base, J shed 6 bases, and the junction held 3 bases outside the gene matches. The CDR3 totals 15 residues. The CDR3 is CASSLVRTGGNEQFF. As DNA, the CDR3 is TGTGCCAGCAGCTTAGTACGGACAGGGGGCAATGAGCAGTTCTTC.

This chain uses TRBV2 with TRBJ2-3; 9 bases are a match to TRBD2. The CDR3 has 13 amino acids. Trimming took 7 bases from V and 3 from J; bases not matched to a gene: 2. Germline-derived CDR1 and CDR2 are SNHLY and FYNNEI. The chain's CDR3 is CASIAGDTDTQYF. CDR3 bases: TGTGCCAGCATAGCGGGAGATACAGATACGCAGTATTTT.

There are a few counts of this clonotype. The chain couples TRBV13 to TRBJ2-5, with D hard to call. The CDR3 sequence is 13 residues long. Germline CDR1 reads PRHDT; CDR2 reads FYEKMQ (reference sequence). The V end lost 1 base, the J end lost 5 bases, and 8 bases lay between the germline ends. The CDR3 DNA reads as TGTGCCAGCAGCTTAGTTCCGGGTGAGACCCAGTACTTC. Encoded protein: CASSLVPGETQYF.

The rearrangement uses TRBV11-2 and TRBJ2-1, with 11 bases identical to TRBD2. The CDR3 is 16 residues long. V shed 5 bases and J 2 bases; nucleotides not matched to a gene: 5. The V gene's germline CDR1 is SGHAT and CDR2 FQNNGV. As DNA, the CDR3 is TGTGCCAGCAGCGCTCCGGGACTAGCGGCCTACAATGAGCAGTTCTTC. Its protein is CASSAPGLAAYNEQFF.

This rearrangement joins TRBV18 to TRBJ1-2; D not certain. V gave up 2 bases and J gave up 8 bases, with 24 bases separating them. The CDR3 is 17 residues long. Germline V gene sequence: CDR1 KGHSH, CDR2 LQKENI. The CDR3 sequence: CASSPTRWTEAVEGYTF. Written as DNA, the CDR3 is TGTGCCAGCTCACCAACTCGATGGACGGAGGCCGTGGAAGGCTACACCTTC.

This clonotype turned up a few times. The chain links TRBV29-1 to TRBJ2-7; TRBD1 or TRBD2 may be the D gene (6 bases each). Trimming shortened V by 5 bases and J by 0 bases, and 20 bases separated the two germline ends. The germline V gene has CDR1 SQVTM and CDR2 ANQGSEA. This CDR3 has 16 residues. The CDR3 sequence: CSVSGARGGSSYEQYF. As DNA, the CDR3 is TGCAGCGTTTCTGGCGCCAGGGGAGGTTCCTCCTACGAGCAGTACTTC.

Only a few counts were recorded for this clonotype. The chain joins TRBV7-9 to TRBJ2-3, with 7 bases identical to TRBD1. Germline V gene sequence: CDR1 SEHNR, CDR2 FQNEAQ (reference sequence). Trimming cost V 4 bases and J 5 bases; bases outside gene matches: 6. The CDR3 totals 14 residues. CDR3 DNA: TGTGCCAGCAGCTCGGGACAGCTTAAAGATACGCAGTATTTT. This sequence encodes CASSSGQLKDTQYF.

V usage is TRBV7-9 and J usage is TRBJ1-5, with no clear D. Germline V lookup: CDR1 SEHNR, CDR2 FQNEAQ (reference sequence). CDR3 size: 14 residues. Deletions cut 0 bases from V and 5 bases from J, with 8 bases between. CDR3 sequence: CASSLAGRDQPQHF. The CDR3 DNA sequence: TGTGCCAGCAGCTTAGCTGGTCGGGATCAGCCCCAGCATTTT.

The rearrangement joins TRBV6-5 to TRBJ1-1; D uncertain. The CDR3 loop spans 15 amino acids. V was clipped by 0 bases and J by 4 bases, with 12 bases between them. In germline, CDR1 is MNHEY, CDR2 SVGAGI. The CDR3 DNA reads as TGTGCCAGCAGTTACTCAAGTGGGAACCCCACTGAAGCTTTCTTT. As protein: CASSYSSGNPTEAFF.

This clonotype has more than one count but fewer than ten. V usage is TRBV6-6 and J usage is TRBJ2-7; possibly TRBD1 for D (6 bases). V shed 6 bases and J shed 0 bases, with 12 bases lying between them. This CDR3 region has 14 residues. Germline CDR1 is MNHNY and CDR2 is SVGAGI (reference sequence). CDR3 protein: CASSRDTFSYEQYF. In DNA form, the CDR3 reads TGTGCCAGCAGCAGGGACACCTTCTCCTACGAGCAGTACTTC.

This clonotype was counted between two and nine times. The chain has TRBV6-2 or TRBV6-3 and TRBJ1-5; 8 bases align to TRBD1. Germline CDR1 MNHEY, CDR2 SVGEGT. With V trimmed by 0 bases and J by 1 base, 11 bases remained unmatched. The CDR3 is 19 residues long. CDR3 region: CASSYSIVAGGSSNQPQHF. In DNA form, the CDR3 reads TGTGCCAGCAGTTACTCGATTGTCGCAGGGGGCTCAAGCAATCAGCCCCAGCATTTT.

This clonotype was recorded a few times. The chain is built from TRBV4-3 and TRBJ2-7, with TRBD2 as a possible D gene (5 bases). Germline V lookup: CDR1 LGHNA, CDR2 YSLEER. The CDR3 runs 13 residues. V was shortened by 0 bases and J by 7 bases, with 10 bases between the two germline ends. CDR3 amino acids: CASSQDVPGEQYF. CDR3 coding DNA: TGCGCCAGCAGCCAAGATGTTCCGGGGGAGCAGTACTTC.

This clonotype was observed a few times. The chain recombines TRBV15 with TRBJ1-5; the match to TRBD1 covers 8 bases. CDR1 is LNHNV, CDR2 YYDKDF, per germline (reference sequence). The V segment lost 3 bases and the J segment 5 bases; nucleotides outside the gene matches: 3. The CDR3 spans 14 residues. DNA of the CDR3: TGTGCCACCAGCAGCAGGGGGCAGGATCAGCCCCAGCATTTT. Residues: CATSSRGQDQPQHF.

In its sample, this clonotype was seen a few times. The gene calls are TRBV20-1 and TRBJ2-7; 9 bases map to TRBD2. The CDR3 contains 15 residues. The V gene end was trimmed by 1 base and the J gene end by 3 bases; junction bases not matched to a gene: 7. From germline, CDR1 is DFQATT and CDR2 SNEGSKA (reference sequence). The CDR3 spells CSARGFGTSRYEQYF. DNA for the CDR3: TGCAGTGCTAGAGGATTCGGGACTAGCCGCTACGAGCAGTACTTC.

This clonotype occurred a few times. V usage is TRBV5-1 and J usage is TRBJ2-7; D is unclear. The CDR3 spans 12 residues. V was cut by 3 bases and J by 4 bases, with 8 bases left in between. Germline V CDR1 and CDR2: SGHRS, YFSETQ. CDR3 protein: CASSSDGYEQYF. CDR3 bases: TGCGCCAGCAGCTCGGACGGTTACGAGCAGTACTTC.

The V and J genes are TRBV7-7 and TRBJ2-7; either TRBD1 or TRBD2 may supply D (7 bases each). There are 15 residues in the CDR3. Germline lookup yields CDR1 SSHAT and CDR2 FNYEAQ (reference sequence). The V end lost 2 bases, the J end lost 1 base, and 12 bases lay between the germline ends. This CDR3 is CASSLYQGGSYEQYF. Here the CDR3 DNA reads TGTGCCAGCAGCTTATACCAGGGGGGGTCCTACGAGCAGTACTTC.

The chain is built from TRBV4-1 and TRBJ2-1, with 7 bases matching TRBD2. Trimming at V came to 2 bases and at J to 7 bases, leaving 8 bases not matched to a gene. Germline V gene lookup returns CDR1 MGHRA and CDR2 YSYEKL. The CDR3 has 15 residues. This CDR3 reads CASSQTPGLLNEQFF. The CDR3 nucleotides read TGCGCCAGCAGCCAAACTCCGGGACTATTAAATGAGCAGTTCTTC.

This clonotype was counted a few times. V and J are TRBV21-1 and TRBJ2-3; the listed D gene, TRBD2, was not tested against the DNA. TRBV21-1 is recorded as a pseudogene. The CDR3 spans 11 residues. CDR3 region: CAIQAGDTQYF. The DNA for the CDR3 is TGTGCCATCCAAGCGGGAGATACGCAGTATTTT.

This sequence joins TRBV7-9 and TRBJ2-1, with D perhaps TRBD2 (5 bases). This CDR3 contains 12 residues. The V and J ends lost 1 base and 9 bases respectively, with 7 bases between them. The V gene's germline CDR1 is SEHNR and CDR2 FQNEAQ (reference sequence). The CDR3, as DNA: TGTGCCAGCAGCTTAGGAGGGATTGAGCAGTTCTTC. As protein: CASSLGGIEQFF.